Detailed here is one T cell receptor (beta chain). Its antigen is undetermined. Clones were read by immunoSEQ multiplex PCR, and TCRdb kept only the in-frame ones, dropping some. The data show roughly 30,000 clones, around 85% seen once. This entry belongs to a study of tumor-infiltrating lymphocytes in localized non-small cell lung cancer. Overall study context: Some samples were collected after neoadjuvant chemotherapy; smokers, never-smokers and several histologies were included. Study results and limitations: TCRbeta sequencing showed higher T cell infiltration in tumors than uninvolved lung.

Germline CDR1 is GTSNPN and CDR2 is SVGIG (reference sequence). With V trimmed by 3 bases and J by 3 bases, 7 bases remained unmatched. CDR3 length: 15 residues. This TCR was sampled from a human donor with non-small cell lung cancer. The rearrangement links TRBV30 to TRBJ2-2, with 7 bases matching TRBD1. The sample taken for sequencing was lung tumor tissue. The CDR3 reads CAWRRQGLDTGELFF. The CDR3 DNA sequence: TGTGCCTGGAGACGACAGGGTTTGGACACCGGGGAGCTGTTTTTT.